This entry lists 8 T cell receptor beta chains sequenced from one sample in a study of blood T cell repertoires in COVID-19. Some clones are missing from TCRdb's copy, which holds only in-frame ones; the method was immunoSEQ multiplex PCR. The table includes a few hundred thousand clones, approximately 81% detected once. The sample comprised peripheral blood. The receptors here all came from a man between 45 and 60 years old who had recovered from COVID-19.

Many counts were recorded for this clone. For the CDR3, the DNA is TGCGCCAGCAGCTTGGAAGGGGTGAGGCATGAGCAGTTCTTC. Its translation: CASSLEGVRHEQFF. The chain is built from TRBV5-1 and TRBJ2-1, with a tentative D call TRBD1 (5 bases). The CDR3 sequence is 14 residues long. Germline V CDR1 and CDR2: SGHRS, YFSETQ. Between the trimmed V and J ends, which lost 0 bases and 8 bases, there was a span of 12 bases.

This chain uses TRBV2 with TRBJ2-1, with TRBD2 matching over 12 bases. CDR3 length: 21 amino acids. CDR1 SNHLY and CDR2 FYNNEI come from the germline V gene. V shed 2 bases, J shed 4 bases, and the junction held 18 bases outside the gene matches. The CDR3 DNA reads as TGTGCCAGCAGTGAATCCTGGGGACTAGCGGGTGGGGTCCTGATTTACAATGAGCAGTTCTTC. Amino acid sequence: CASSESWGLAGGVLIYNEQFF.

This clone appeared a single time. This rearrangement joins TRBV28 to TRBJ2-7, with 15 bases identical to TRBD2. The CDR3 extends over 17 amino acids. Trimming removed 8 bases from V and 4 bases from J; junction bases left unmatched: 12. Per germline, CDR1 MDHEN and CDR2 SYDVKM. Here the CDR3 DNA reads TGTGCCAGCTTATCCGGGACTAGCGGGAGGAATTCTTACGAGCAGTACTTC. Translation: CASLSGTSGRNSYEQYF.

The genes are TRBV28 and TRBJ2-7, with a weak D call TRBD1 (7 bases). Germline V CDR1 and CDR2: MDHEN, SYDVKM. V lost 2 bases and J lost 5, with 16 bases in between. The CDR3 has 15 residues. In DNA form, the CDR3 reads TGTGCCAGCAGTTTACTCCTCAGGGGGGTTGACGAGCAGTACTTC. This gives the protein CASSLLLRGVDEQYF.

The chain has TRBV3-1 (or the pseudogene TRBV3-2) and TRBJ2-1, with 8 bases aligning to TRBD1. V dropped 1 base and J dropped 5; count of bases not matched to a gene: 13. This CDR3 region has 18 residues. Germline V gene data show CDR1 as LGHDT and CDR2 as YNNKEL (reference sequence). This chain's CDR3 is CASSQASSQGARHNEQFF. CDR3 nucleotide sequence: TGTGCCAGCAGCCAAGCTAGCTCCCAGGGGGCGCGTCACAATGAGCAGTTCTTC.

The chain employs TRBV28 and TRBJ2-3; D unresolved. Germline V gives CDR1 MDHEN, CDR2 SYDVKM. Trimming removed 6 bases at V and 0 bases at J, with 13 bases between. The CDR3 loop spans 15 amino acids. CDR3 coding DNA: TGTGCCAGCAGGACAATTACCGTGAGCACAGATACGCAGTATTTT. This translates into CASRTITVSTDTQYF. The whole variable domain, filled in from reference TRBV28 and TRBJ2-3, reads DVKVTQSSRYLVKRTGEKVFLECVQDMDHENMFWYRQDPGLGLRLIYFSYDVKMKEKGDIPEGYSVSREKKERFSLILESASTNQTSMYLCASRTITVSTDTQYFGPGTRLTVL.

V gene TRBV18 combines with J gene TRBJ1-3; 8 bases fit TRBD1. The CDR3 consists of 16 residues. The germline CDR1 and CDR2 sequences are KGHSH and LQKENI. Losses at the gene ends were 3 bases for V and 1 base for J; bases not matched to a gene: 5. CDR3 protein: CASSPRTGKSGNTIYF. For the CDR3, the DNA is TGTGCCAGCTCACCGAGGACAGGGAAGTCTGGAAACACCATATATTTT.

The V and J genes are TRBV27 and TRBJ2-7; possible D gene TRBD2, 5 bases. Germline loops: CDR1 MNHEY, CDR2 SMNVEV (reference sequence). V was shortened by 7 bases and J by 5 bases, with 27 bases between the two germline ends. The CDR3 loop spans 17 amino acids. CDR3 in amino acids: CASTLPSSGTHCDEQYF. The CDR3 coding sequence is TGTGCCAGCACCCTCCCGTCGAGCGGTACACACTGCGACGAGCAGTACTTC.